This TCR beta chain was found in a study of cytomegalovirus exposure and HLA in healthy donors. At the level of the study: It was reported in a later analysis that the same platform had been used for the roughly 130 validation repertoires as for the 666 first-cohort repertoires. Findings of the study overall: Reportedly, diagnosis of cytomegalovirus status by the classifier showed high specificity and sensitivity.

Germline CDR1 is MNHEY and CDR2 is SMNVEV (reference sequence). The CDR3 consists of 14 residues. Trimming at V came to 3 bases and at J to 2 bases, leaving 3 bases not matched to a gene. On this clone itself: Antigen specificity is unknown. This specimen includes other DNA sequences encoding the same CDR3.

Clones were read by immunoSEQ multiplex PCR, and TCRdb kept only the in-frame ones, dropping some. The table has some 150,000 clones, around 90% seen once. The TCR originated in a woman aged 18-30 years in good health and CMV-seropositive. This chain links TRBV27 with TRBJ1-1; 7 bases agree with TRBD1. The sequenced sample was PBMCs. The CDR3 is CASSLRQGNTEAFF. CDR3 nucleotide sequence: TGTGCCAGCAGTTTGCGACAGGGAAACACTGAAGCTTTCTTT.